A selection of T cell receptor beta chains follows, all from one sample in a study of blood T cells in healthy people across ages. TCRdb re-called the 5' RACE reads with MiXCR, one entry per CDR3 protein. Here the sample spans under 1 million distinct CDR3 sequences, roughly 44% being singletons. Sequenced material: blood. Source of these receptors: a man in his sixties in good health. Each CDR3 is given with its conserved first and last residue. The D gene is left open where the match is weak. Some rows mark clone size as missing; the rest say once, few, many or name a class of expanded clone.

>TRBJ1-6|NA|NA|TRBV12-5
CASGLDDSSYNSPLHF
TGTGCTAGTGGTTTGGACGACAGCTCCTATAATTCACCCCTCCACTTT
>TRBJ1-2|TRBD1|few|TRBV29-1
CSVEDRTGGDYGYTF
TGCAGCGTTGAAGATAGGACAGGTGGAGACTATGGCTACACCTTC
>TRBJ2-1|TRBD2|NA|TRBV7-2
CASSPNSGGRSYNEQFF
TGTGCCAGCAGCCCGAATAGCGGGGGGCGTTCCTACAATGAGCAGTTCTTC
>TRBJ2-2|TRBD1|NA|TRBV7-2
CASSYSGTVNTGELFF
TGTGCCAGCAGCTACTCGGGGACAGTGAACACCGGGGAGCTGTTTTTT
>TRBJ2-5|TRBD2|NA|TRBV28
CASTPGLAGGRETQYF
TGTGCCAGCACTCCAGGACTAGCGGGGGGTAGGGAGACCCAGTACTTC
>TRBJ2-3|TRBD1|NA|TRBV20-1
CSARQDRAPWDTQYF
TGCAGTGCTAGACAGGACAGGGCCCCATGGGATACGCAGTATTTT
>TRBJ2-2|TRBD1|NA|TRBV12-3/TRBV12-4
CASSLRTGGDTGELFF
TGTGCCAGCAGTTTACGGACAGGGGGCGACACCGGGGAGCTGTTTTTT
>TRBJ2-5|NA|NA|TRBV10-3
CAIGREQETQYF
TGTGCCATCGGCAGGGAACAAGAGACCCAGTACTTC
>TRBJ2-3|NA|NA|TRBV12-3/TRBV12-4
CASSSKRDTQYF
TGTGCCAGCAGTTCGAAGCGGGATACGCAGTATTTT
>TRBJ1-4|TRBD1|few|TRBV6-2/TRBV6-3
CASTDGQAAGEATNEKLFF
TGTGCCAGCACCGATGGACAGGCCGCTGGGGAGGCAACTAATGAAAAACTGTTTTTT
>TRBJ2-5|TRBD2|once|TRBV6-5
CASSPSGGAGETQYF
TGTGCCAGCAGCCCTAGCGGGGGGGCAGGGGAGACCCAGTACTTC
>TRBJ2-7|NA|NA|TRBV3-1
CASSQDRPRTNYEQYF
TGTGCCAGCAGCCAAGATCGGCCCCGAACTAACTACGAGCAGTACTTC
>TRBJ1-2|NA|NA|TRBV11-2
CASSLEPASVIYGYTF
TGTGCCAGCAGCTTAGAACCAGCAAGCGTTATCTATGGCTACACCTTC
>TRBJ2-3|TRBD2|NA|TRBV6-5
CASSTVAGRQDTQYF
TGTGCCAGCAGCACGGTAGCGGGAAGGCAAGATACGCAGTATTTT
>TRBJ2-3|NA|few|TRBV3-1
CASAPGQNTDTQYF
TGTGCCAGCGCCCCCGGACAGAACACAGATACGCAGTATTTT
>TRBJ2-7|NA|NA|TRBV6-2/TRBV6-3
CASSRAQTNSEQYF
TGTGCCAGCAGCCGGGCACAGACGAACAGCGAGCAGTACTTC
>TRBJ2-3|TRBD2|NA|TRBV7-9
CASSLIPRASGNTDTQYF
TGTGCCAGCAGCTTAATCCCCAGGGCTAGCGGAAACACAGATACGCAGTATTTT
>TRBJ1-4|NA|few|TRBV29-1
CSVGSTTNEKLFF
TGCAGCGTGGGGTCTACAACTAATGAAAAACTGTTTTTT
>TRBJ1-5|TRBD1|NA|TRBV20-1
CSARVEDRYQPQHF
TGCAGTGCTAGAGTTGAGGACAGGTATCAGCCCCAGCATTTT
>TRBJ2-4|NA|NA|TRBV4-3
CASSQEPPKNIQYF
TGCGCCAGCAGCCAAGAGCCGCCCAAAAACATTCAGTACTTC